These 28 T cell receptor beta chains were sequenced from one sample in a study of blood T cell repertoires in COVID-19. The repertoire was sequenced with immunoSEQ multiplex PCR; TCRdb's copy has only in-frame clones and lacks some. The data show 60,000 or so clones, approximately 90% seen once. Sequenced material: peripheral blood. These receptors all stem from a human donor in a cohort sampled during active COVID-19.

V gene TRBV11-3 combines with J gene TRBJ2-7, with D perhaps TRBD2 (6 bases). The CDR3 length is 15 residues. Germline V lookup: CDR1 SGHNT, CDR2 YENEEA. Trimming left V 1 base short and J 0 bases short, with 10 bases between. The CDR3 DNA is TGTGCCAGCAGCTTAGGCGGGGTGAGCTCCTACGAGCAGTACTTC. Amino acids: CASSLGGVSSYEQYF. Drawing the rest from reference TRBV11-3 and TRBJ2-7, the complete variable domain is EAGVVQSPRYKIIEKKQPVAFWCNPISGHNTLYWYLQNLGQGPELLIRYENEEAVDDSQLPKDRFSAERLKGVDSTLKIQPAELGDSAVYLCASSLGGVSSYEQYFGPGTRLTVT.

In its sample, this clone was seen a few times. This chain links TRBV28 with TRBJ1-5; D gene unclear. Germline-derived CDR1 and CDR2 are MDHEN and SYDVKM. The V and J ends lost 10 bases and 0 bases respectively, with 7 bases between them. The CDR3 has 12 residues. The CDR3: CATEISNQPQHF. The CDR3, as DNA: TGTGCCACCGAGATTAGCAATCAGCCCCAGCATTTT.

The chain uses TRBV25-1 and TRBJ2-1; 9 bases agree with TRBD2. V trimming: 10 bases; J trimming: 9 bases; junction bases outside the gene matches: 13. The CDR3 contains 14 residues. Germline V gene lookup returns CDR1 MGHDK and CDR2 SYGVNS. The CDR3 region is CATQREEVFGEQFF. The CDR3 DNA sequence: TGTGCCACTCAGCGGGAGGAGGTTTTCGGTGAGCAGTTCTTC. The complete variable domain, with remaining parts taken from reference TRBV25-1 and TRBJ2-1, reads EADIYQTPRYLVIGTGKKITLECSQTMGHDKMYWYQQDPGMELHLIHYSYGVNSTEKGDLSSESTVSRIRTEHFPLTLESARPSHTSQYLCATQREEVFGEQFFGPGTRLTVL.

The rearrangement uses TRBV12-3 or TRBV12-4 and TRBJ1-2, with D uncertain. This CDR3 has 13 amino acids. V was cut by 6 bases and J by 2 bases, with 10 bases left in between. The chain's CDR3 is CASSPGSNYGYTF. DNA of the CDR3: TGTGCCAGCAGCCCCGGGTCCAACTATGGCTACACCTTC.

The chain carries TRBV4-3 and TRBJ2-5, with a weak D call TRBD2 (5 bases). The germline gives CDR1 LGHNA, CDR2 YSLEER. The CDR3 runs to 18 residues. Trimming cost V 0 bases and J 0 bases, with 17 bases left between them. The CDR3 loop reads CASSQDLVVARNQETQYF. The CDR3 bases are TGCGCCAGCAGCCAAGATCTGGTGGTAGCGAGAAACCAAGAGACCCAGTACTTC.

The gene calls are TRBV4-1 and TRBJ1-1; D ambiguous. V was cut by 4 bases and J by 3 bases, with 3 bases left in between. The CDR3 sequence is 11 residues long. Germline V lookup: CDR1 MGHRA, CDR2 YSYEKL. CDR3 sequence (DNA): TGCGCCAGCAGCCGAGACACTGAAGCTTTCTTT. It translates to CASSRDTEAFF.

The chain links TRBV28 to TRBJ2-2, with a possible D match to TRBD1 (5 bases). Trimming left V 3 bases short and J 2 bases short, with 16 bases between. The CDR3 loop spans 17 amino acids. Germline V gene sequence: CDR1 MDHEN, CDR2 SYDVKM. The CDR3 DNA sequence: TGTGCCAGCAGTTTCGGAGTCGGCGACAGCAACACCGGGGAGCTGTTTTTT. Translation gives CASSFGVGDSNTGELFF.

The gene calls are TRBV11-3 and TRBJ2-7; 7 bases fit TRBD2. The CDR3 spans 14 residues. Looked up from germline, CDR1 is SGHNT and CDR2 is YENEEA. V shed 3 bases, J shed 5 bases, and the junction held 7 bases outside the gene matches. The CDR3 loop is CASSFSGIYHEQYF. The CDR3 bases are TGTGCCAGCAGCTTCAGCGGGATTTACCACGAGCAGTACTTC.

The rearrangement links TRBV18 to TRBJ2-1, with TRBD2 matching 15 bases. Germline CDR1 and CDR2: KGHSH and LQKENI. V dropped 5 bases and J dropped 4; count of bases not matched to a gene: 6. This CDR3 has 17 amino acids. The CDR3 loop is CASSSGLAGGRYNEQFF. The CDR3 coding sequence is TGTGCCAGCTCATCAGGACTAGCGGGAGGGCGTTACAATGAGCAGTTCTTC.

The chain joins TRBV28 to TRBJ2-5; no reliable D call. Trimming left V 5 bases short and J 3 bases short, with 10 bases between. Per germline, CDR1 MDHEN and CDR2 SYDVKM. The CDR3 loop spans 13 amino acids. The CDR3 region has the DNA TGTGCCAGCAGTACTTTACAGAAAGAGACCCAGTACTTC. This sequence encodes CASSTLQKETQYF.

V usage is TRBV19 and J usage is TRBJ2-5; D not certain. With 3 bases removed from V and 5 bases from J, the gap between germline ends came to 10 bases. Per the germline V gene, CDR1 is LNHDA and CDR2 is SQIVND (reference sequence). CDR3 length: 13 amino acids. CDR3 in DNA: TGTGCCAGTAGTATCGGGTACCGGGAGACCCAGTACTTC. It specifies CASSIGYRETQYF.

The V gene is TRBV20-1, the J gene TRBJ2-3, with D possibly TRBD2 on 5 matching bases. With 3 bases removed from V and 8 bases from J, the gap between germline ends came to 15 bases. CDR1 and CDR2 (germline): DFQATT, SNEGSKA (reference sequence). The CDR3 runs to 13 residues. In DNA, the CDR3 is TGCAGTGCTAGTGTAAGCCCAGAGGGTACGCAGTATTTT. Its translation: CSASVSPEGTQYF.

The gene calls are TRBV5-4 and TRBJ2-1, with 8 positions matching TRBD1. This CDR3 is 16 amino acids long. The V segment lost 3 bases and the J segment 8 bases; nucleotides outside the gene matches: 13. The germline gives CDR1 SGHNT, CDR2 YYREEE (reference sequence). The CDR3 bases are TGTGCCAGCAGCTGGCCCAGGCAGGGGGCGCGCGATGAGCAGTTCTTC. It codes for CASSWPRQGARDEQFF.

The genes are TRBV7-2 and TRBJ2-1, with D unclear. V lost 7 bases, J lost 8 bases, and 18 bases lay in between. The CDR3 spans 14 residues. Germline assignment: CDR1 SGHTA and CDR2 FQGNSA. For the CDR3, the DNA is TGTGCCAGCACCCTACCTAGTGGTACATATGAGCAGTTCTTC. Protein product: CASTLPSGTYEQFF.

J is TRBJ2-7 and V is TRBV9, with D maybe TRBD2 (6 bases). This CDR3 is built from 15 residues. Between the trimmed V and J ends, which lost 2 bases and 1 base, there was a span of 13 bases. The germline V gene has CDR1 SGDLS and CDR2 YYNGEE. CDR3 sequence reads: CASSVEAGRSYEQYF. CDR3 in DNA: TGTGCCAGCAGCGTCGAGGCGGGAAGGTCCTACGAGCAGTACTTC. Combining the CDR3 with reference TRBV9 and TRBJ2-7 gives the whole variable domain DSGVTQTPKHLITATGQRVTLRCSPRSGDLSVYWYQQSLDQGLQFLIQYYNGEERAKGNILERFSAQQFPDLHSELNLSSLELGDSALYFCASSVEAGRSYEQYFGPGTRLTVT.

This clone showed up just a few times. J is TRBJ2-2 and V is TRBV5-1; D might be TRBD2 (5 bases). CDR1 is SGHRS, CDR2 YFSETQ, per germline. Deletions cut 4 bases from V and 5 bases from J, with 15 bases between. The CDR3 spans 15 residues. The CDR3 coding sequence is TGCGCCAGCAGCCCGGGGAACCGCGCTACCGGGGAGCTGTTTTTT. This gives the protein CASSPGNRATGELFF.

CDR3 residues: CASSSGTSTDTQYF. The CDR3 nucleotides read TGTGCCAGCAGCTCTGGGACTAGCACAGATACGCAGTATTTT. The chain joins TRBV7-3 to TRBJ2-3; D is perhaps TRBD2 (6 bases). The ends were cut back, 4 bases at V and 0 bases at J, with 8 bases in the middle. In germline, CDR1 is SGHTA, CDR2 FQGTGA. This CDR3 spans 14 amino acids.

This chain joins TRBV18 and TRBJ2-3, with TRBD2 matching over 12 bases. CDR3 length: 18 residues. V lost 4 bases, J lost 0 bases, and 8 bases stayed unmatched. The germline gives CDR1 KGHSH, CDR2 LQKENI. DNA of the CDR3: TGTGCCAGCTCACGAGGGACTAGCGGGTATTTAAGCACAGATACGCAGTATTTT. Protein: CASSRGTSGYLSTDTQYF.

CDR3 protein: CASSEAFSGELFF. The CDR3 nucleotides are TGTGCCAGCAGTGAAGCCTTTAGCGGGGAGCTGTTTTTT. This chain joins TRBV6-1 and TRBJ2-2; D gene unclear. V gave up 0 bases and J gave up 7 bases, with 6 bases separating them. The germline CDR1 and CDR2 sequences are MNHNS and SASEGT. The CDR3 is 13 amino acids.

Remarks on this clone: The germline gene is not matched at one end of the junction; a read error may be the cause. This chain uses TRBV10-3 with TRBJ1-2; 11 bases are a match to TRBD1. This CDR3 region has 12 residues. CDR1 is ENHRY, CDR2 SYGVKD, per germline. CDR3 protein: CAISERTGGTFF. CDR3 nucleotides: TGTGCCATCAGTGAAAGGACAGGGGGCACCTTTTTC.

In its sample, this clone was seen once. This chain connects TRBV6-5 to TRBJ2-7; 8 bases line up with TRBD1. Germline loops: CDR1 MNHEY, CDR2 SVGAGI. J gave up 2 bases and V 2 bases, and 8 bases lay outside the gene matches. This CDR3 contains 16 residues. CDR3 nucleotides: TGTGCCAGCAGTTACCCCCAGGGGGCCCCCCCCTACGAGCAGTACTTC. Protein sequence: CASSYPQGAPPYEQYF.

The rearrangement links TRBV9 to TRBJ2-7, with 8 bases lining up with TRBD1. This CDR3 is built from 14 residues. In germline, CDR1 is SGDLS, CDR2 YYNGEE. The ends lost 0 bases at V and 6 bases at J; junction bases unmatched: 5. CDR3 residues: CASSVEDRAIEQYF. The CDR3 DNA reads TGTGCCAGCAGCGTAGAGGACAGGGCCATCGAGCAGTACTTC. Variable domain in full (rest from reference TRBV9 and TRBJ2-7): DSGVTQTPKHLITATGQRVTLRCSPRSGDLSVYWYQQSLDQGLQFLIQYYNGEERAKGNILERFSAQQFPDLHSELNLSSLELGDSALYFCASSVEDRAIEQYFGPGTRLTVT.

This clone was counted only a few times. The rearrangement links TRBV19 to TRBJ2-2; the D gene is possibly TRBD2 (7 bases). From germline, CDR1 is LNHDA and CDR2 SQIVND (reference sequence). V was cut by 9 bases and J by 5 bases, with 19 bases left in between. The length of the CDR3 is 15 residues. The CDR3 DNA reads as TGTGCCAGCCTTAGGGGGGGTACGTTAACCGGGGAGCTGTTTTTT. Amino acid sequence: CASLRGGTLTGELFF. The full variable domain, in which reference TRBV19 and TRBJ2-2 provide the parts outside the CDR3, is DGGITQSPKYLFRKEGQNVTLSCEQNLNHDAMYWYRQDPGQGLRLIYYSQIVNDFQKGDIAEGYSVSREKKESFPLTVTSAQKNPTAFYLCASLRGGTLTGELFFGEGSRLTVL.

This clone was recorded once. The chain employs TRBV4-3 and TRBJ2-5, with TRBD2 identical over 13 bases. The CDR3 runs 19 residues. Trimming at V came to 0 bases and at J to 4 bases, leaving 11 bases not matched to a gene. In germline, CDR1 is LGHNA, CDR2 YSLEER. The CDR3 DNA reads TGCGCCAGCAGCCAAGAGAGGAGGACTAGCGGGAGCAGGAGAGAGACCCAGTACTTC. Protein sequence: CASSQERRTSGSRRETQYF.

The chain has TRBV7-6 and TRBJ1-5; D gene uncertain. The CDR3 runs to 18 residues. V lost 6 bases and J 0 bases, leaving 21 bases between the germline ends. Germline V gives CDR1 SGHVS, CDR2 FNYEAQ. The CDR3 is CASSPQVGGLYSNQPQHF. CDR3 DNA sequence: TGTGCCAGCAGTCCCCAGGTGGGAGGGTTGTATAGCAATCAGCCCCAGCATTTT.

This sequence joins TRBV24-1 and TRBJ2-7; 7 nucleotides line up with TRBD2. The CDR3 has 14 amino acids. The germline V gene has CDR1 KGHDR and CDR2 SFDVKD. V was pared by 7 bases and J by 3 bases, with 8 bases of the junction left unmatched. The CDR3 region has the DNA TGTGCCACCAGCCTTGGCGGGAGACGCTACGAGCAGTACTTC. Protein product: CATSLGGRRYEQYF.

This clone was detected only once. V and J are TRBV29-1 and TRBJ2-7; the match to TRBD1 covers 9 bases. Germline loops: CDR1 SQVTM, CDR2 ANQGSEA. The V and J ends lost 3 bases and 12 bases, in that order; junction bases with no gene match: 3. CDR3 length: 10 amino acids. CDR3 in amino acids: CSVEGQGRYF. The DNA for the CDR3 is TGCAGCGTTGAGGGACAGGGACGGTACTTC.

V and J are TRBV5-5 and TRBJ2-7; 7 bases agree with TRBD1. Per germline, CDR1 SGHKS and CDR2 YYEKEE (reference sequence). The junction had 3 bases not matched to a gene; V was cut back by 6 bases and J by 6 bases. There are 11 residues in the CDR3. The CDR3 nucleotides read TGTGCCAGCACCAGGGGGAGCGAGCAGTACTTC. It encodes CASTRGSEQYF.